These 15 T cell receptor beta chains were sequenced from one sample in a study of T-cell reconstitution after alpha-beta-depleted transplantation in children. Unique molecular identifiers were built into the TCRbeta library. TCRdb re-called the PCR reads with MiXCR, one entry per CDR3 protein. The table records 330,000 or so distinct CDR3 sequences, 9.5% to 13% of them present only once. The sequenced sample was PBMCs, obtained before TCRalphabeta/CD19-depleted stem cell transplant. These receptors all stem from a boy in the first two years of life with acute myeloid leukemia, due to receive a stem cell transplant.

Many counts were recorded for this clonotype. This chain links TRBV29-1 with TRBJ2-7; tentatively, D is TRBD2 (5 bases). The CDR3 length is 13 residues. The germline V gene encodes CDR1 SQVTM and CDR2 ANQGSEA. V was pared by 6 bases and J by 2 bases, with 14 bases between. This CDR3 is CSVIGRRAYEQYF. In DNA form, the CDR3 reads TGCAGCGTGATAGGGAGACGGGCCTACGAGCAGTACTTC.

The sample holds many counts of this clonotype. This chain links TRBV9 with TRBJ2-7; D is perhaps TRBD2 (6 bases). This CDR3 has 16 residues. With 4 bases removed from V and 6 bases from J, the gap between germline ends came to 23 bases. Germline CDR1 SGDLS, CDR2 YYNGEE. The CDR3 nucleotides read TGTGCCAGCAGCCCGAGGGACGTACTTATGCGGGGCGAGCAGTACTTC. It codes for CASSPRDVLMRGEQYF.

This clonotype was recorded many times. V gene TRBV7-2 combines with J gene TRBJ1-2, with D perhaps TRBD1 (6 bases). V shed 1 base and J shed 5 bases, with 8 bases lying between them. The germline gives CDR1 SGHTA, CDR2 FQGNSA. The CDR3 has 13 residues. The CDR3 protein is CASSLVQGYGYTF. The CDR3 nucleotides read TGTGCCAGCAGCTTAGTACAGGGTTATGGCTACACCTTC.

This clonotype appeared many times. The chain combines TRBV7-9 with TRBJ2-7, with a possible D match to TRBD2 (5 bases). The CDR3 sequence is 15 residues long. With 3 bases removed from V and 4 bases from J, the gap between germline ends came to 16 bases. The germline V gene encodes CDR1 SEHNR and CDR2 FQNEAQ (reference sequence). The CDR3 DNA reads TGTGCCAGCAGCTTCGCGAGCGGACCCTCGTACGAGCAGTACTTC. Amino acid sequence: CASSFASGPSYEQYF.

On this clonotype: A much larger clone lies a single base off, so this may be a read error. The genes are TRBV7-6 and TRBJ2-2; D is unresolved. The germline V gene has CDR1 SGHVS and CDR2 FNYEAQ. The CDR3 has 15 amino acids. As DNA, the CDR3 is TGTACCAGCAGCTTTACGGACGCGAACACCGGGGAGCTGTTTTTT. Translating it yields CTSSFTDANTGELFF.

The J gene is TRBJ2-7, the V gene TRBV10-3; the match to TRBD1 covers 7 bases. The germline V gene has CDR1 ENHRY and CDR2 SYGVKD. The V gene end was trimmed by 6 bases and the J gene end by 6 bases; junction bases not matched to a gene: 5. The CDR3 loop spans 12 amino acids. The CDR3 sequence is CAISTGDLEQYV. The CDR3 DNA follows: TGTGCCATCAGCACAGGGGATCTCGAGCAGTACGTC.

This clonotype was counted ten times or more. The chain joins TRBV20-1 to TRBJ2-4; weak D call: TRBD1 (6 bases). The CDR3 has 18 residues. The ends were cut back, 3 bases at V and 0 bases at J, with 21 bases in the middle. CDR1 and CDR2 from the germline V gene are DFQATT and SNEGSKA (reference sequence). CDR3 in amino acids: CSASPTQGIGIAKNIQYF. The CDR3 DNA is TGCAGTGCTAGCCCTACCCAGGGGATCGGTATAGCCAAAAACATTCAGTACTTC.

This clonotype was found many times. The V and J genes are TRBV5-1 and TRBJ2-3; TRBD1 aligns across 9 bases. The CDR3 runs 14 residues. Germline loops: CDR1 SGHRS, CDR2 YFSETQ. Germline trimming cut 4 bases from V and 6 bases from J; bases unmatched to any gene: 6. CDR3 protein: CASSNTGGADTQYF. The CDR3 nucleotides read TGCGCCAGCAGCAATACAGGGGGCGCGGATACGCAGTATTTT.

This clonotype was seen repeatedly, ten times or more. The V and J genes are TRBV7-2 and TRBJ2-5; 9 bases line up with TRBD2. Germline CDR1 SGHTA, CDR2 FQGNSA. V gave up 6 bases and J gave up 3 bases; unmatched junction bases: 8. The CDR3 runs to 15 residues. CDR3 protein: CASRRGGGGEETQYF. The CDR3 DNA sequence: TGTGCCAGCAGGCGGGGTGGCGGGGGGGAAGAGACCCAGTACTTC.

This sequence joins TRBV7-3 and TRBJ2-1; TRBD1 agrees at 9 bases. This CDR3 has 15 amino acids. CDR1 and CDR2 from the germline V gene are SGHTA and FQGTGA. Trimming at V came to 6 bases and at J to 3 bases, leaving 6 bases not matched to a gene. Here the CDR3 reads CASSTDRGLYNEQFF. The DNA for the CDR3 is TGTGCCAGCAGTACGGACAGGGGCCTCTACAATGAGCAGTTCTTC. The full variable domain, with the rest looked up from reference TRBV7-3 and TRBJ2-1, is GAGVSQTPSNKVTEKGKYVELRCDPISGHTALYWYRQSLGQGPEFLIYFQGTGAADDSGLPNDRFFAVRPEGSVSTLKIQRTERGDSAVYLCASSTDRGLYNEQFFGPGTRLTVL.

The rearrangement uses TRBV7-9 and TRBJ2-1; D not certain. Germline V gene lookup returns CDR1 SEHNR and CDR2 FQNEAQ (reference sequence). The CDR3 runs to 14 residues. V lost 2 bases to trimming and J lost 7 bases, with 12 bases between them. The CDR3 bases are TGTGCCAGCAGCTTATCCCCGTTTCTAAATGAGCAGTTCTTC. This translates into CASSLSPFLNEQFF.

J is TRBJ2-3 and V is TRBV11-3; possibly TRBD2 for D (6 bases). The CDR3 is 14 residues long. Germline V gives CDR1 SGHNT, CDR2 YENEEA. The germline V and J ends were trimmed by 5 bases and 5 bases, with 14 bases remaining between them. CDR3 DNA sequence: TGTGCCAGCAGCAACGGAGGGTCGGTAGATACGCAGTATTTT. This gives the protein CASSNGGSVDTQYF.

The table lists this clonotype with a few counts. This rearrangement joins TRBV11-3 to TRBJ2-2; D is unclear. The CDR3 is 13 amino acids. From germline, CDR1 is SGHNT and CDR2 YENEEA. Trimming shortened V by 5 bases and J by 4 bases, and 8 bases separated the two germline ends. CDR3 amino acids: CASSQDSTGELFF. The CDR3 DNA follows: TGTGCCAGCAGCCAAGATTCCACCGGGGAGCTGTTTTTT.

There are a few counts of this clonotype. The V gene is TRBV6-2 or TRBV6-3, the J gene TRBJ2-7; 8 bases agree with TRBD1. Germline V gene lookup returns CDR1 MNHEY and CDR2 SVGEGT. This CDR3 has 15 residues. V trimming: 6 bases; J trimming: 2 bases; junction bases outside the gene matches: 9. CDR3 sequence reads: CASSPPGQGPYEQYF. The CDR3 DNA reads TGTGCCAGCAGCCCCCCCGGACAGGGCCCCTACGAGCAGTACTTC.

This clonotype was detected ten times or more. The J gene is TRBJ1-6, the V gene TRBV20-1; a weak D match, TRBD1 (5 bases). Trimming left V 1 base short and J 8 bases short, with 12 bases between. The CDR3 loop spans 14 amino acids. Germline CDR1 reads DFQATT; CDR2 reads SNEGSKA (reference sequence). This chain's CDR3 is CSARGTTRDSPLHF. In DNA form, the CDR3 reads TGCAGTGCTAGAGGGACAACCCGGGATTCACCCCTCCACTTT.